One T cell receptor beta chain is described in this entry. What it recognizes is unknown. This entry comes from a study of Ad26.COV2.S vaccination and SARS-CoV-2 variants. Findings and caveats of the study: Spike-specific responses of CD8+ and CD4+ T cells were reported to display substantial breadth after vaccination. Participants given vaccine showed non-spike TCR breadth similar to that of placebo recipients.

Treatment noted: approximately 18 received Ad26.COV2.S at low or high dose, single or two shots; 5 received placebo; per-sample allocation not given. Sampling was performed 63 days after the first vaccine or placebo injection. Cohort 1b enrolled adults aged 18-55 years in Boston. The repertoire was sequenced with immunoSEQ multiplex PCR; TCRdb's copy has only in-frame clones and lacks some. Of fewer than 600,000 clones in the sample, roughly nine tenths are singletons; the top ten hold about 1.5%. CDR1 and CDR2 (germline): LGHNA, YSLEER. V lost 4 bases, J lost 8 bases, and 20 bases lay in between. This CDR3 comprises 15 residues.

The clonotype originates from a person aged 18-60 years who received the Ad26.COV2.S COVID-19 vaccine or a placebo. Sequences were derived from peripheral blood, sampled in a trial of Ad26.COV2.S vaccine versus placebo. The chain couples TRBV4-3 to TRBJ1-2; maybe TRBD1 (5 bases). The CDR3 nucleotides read TGCGCCAGCAGCCGGGCGGGTATCCAGGGTGAAGGCTACACCTTC. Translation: CASSRAGIQGEGYTF.